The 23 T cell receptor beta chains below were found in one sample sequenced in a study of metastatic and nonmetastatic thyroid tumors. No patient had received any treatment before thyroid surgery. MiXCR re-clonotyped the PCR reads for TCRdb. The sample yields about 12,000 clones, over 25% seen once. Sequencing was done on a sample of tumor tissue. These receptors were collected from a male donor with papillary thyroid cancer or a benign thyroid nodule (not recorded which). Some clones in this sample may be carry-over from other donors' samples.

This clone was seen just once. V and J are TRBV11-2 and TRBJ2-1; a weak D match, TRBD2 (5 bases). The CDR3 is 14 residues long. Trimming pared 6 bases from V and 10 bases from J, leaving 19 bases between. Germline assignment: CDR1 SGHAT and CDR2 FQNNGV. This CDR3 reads CASSETDGVVEQFF. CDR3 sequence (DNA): TGTGCCAGCAGTGAGACTGACGGGGTGGTCGAGCAGTTCTTC.

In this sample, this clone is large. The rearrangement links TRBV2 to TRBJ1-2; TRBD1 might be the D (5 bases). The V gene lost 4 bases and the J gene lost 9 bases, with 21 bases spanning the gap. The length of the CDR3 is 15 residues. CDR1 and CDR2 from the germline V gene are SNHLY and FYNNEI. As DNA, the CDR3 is TGTGCCAGCAGTGTTTTAGGGGATCTGGGCTCGAGCTACACCTTC. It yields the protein CASSVLGDLGSSYTF.

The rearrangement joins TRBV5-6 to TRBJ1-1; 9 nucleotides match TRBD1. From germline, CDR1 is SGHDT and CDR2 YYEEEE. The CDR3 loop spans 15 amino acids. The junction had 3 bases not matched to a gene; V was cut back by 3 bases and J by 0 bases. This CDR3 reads CASSWDRELNTEAFF. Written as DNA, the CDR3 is TGTGCCAGCAGCTGGGACAGGGAATTGAACACTGAAGCTTTCTTT.

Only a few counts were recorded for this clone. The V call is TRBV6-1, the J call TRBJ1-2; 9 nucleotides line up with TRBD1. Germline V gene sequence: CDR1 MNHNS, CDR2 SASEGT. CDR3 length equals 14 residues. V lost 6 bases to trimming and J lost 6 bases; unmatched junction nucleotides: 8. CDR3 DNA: TGTGCCAGCAGCCTACAGGGGGCTTGGCATGGCTACACCTTC. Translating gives CASSLQGAWHGYTF.

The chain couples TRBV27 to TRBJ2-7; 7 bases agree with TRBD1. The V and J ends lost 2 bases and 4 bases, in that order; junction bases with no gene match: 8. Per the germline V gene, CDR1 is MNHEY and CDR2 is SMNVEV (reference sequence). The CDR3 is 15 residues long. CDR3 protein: CASSLTTGTVYEQYF. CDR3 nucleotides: TGTGCCAGCAGTTTAACGACAGGGACGGTTTACGAGCAGTACTTC.

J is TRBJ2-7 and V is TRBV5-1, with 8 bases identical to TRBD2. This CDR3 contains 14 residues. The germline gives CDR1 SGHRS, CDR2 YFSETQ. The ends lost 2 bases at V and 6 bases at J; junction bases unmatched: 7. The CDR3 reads CASSLAAGVGEQYF. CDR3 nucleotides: TGCGCCAGCAGCTTAGCAGCGGGAGTAGGCGAGCAGTACTTC.

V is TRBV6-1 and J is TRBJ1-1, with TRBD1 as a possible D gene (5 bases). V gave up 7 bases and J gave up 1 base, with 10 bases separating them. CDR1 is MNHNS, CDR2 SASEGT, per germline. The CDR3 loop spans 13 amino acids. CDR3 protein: CASIRAGNTEAFF. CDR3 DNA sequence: TGTGCCAGCATCAGGGCGGGGAACACTGAAGCTTTCTTT.

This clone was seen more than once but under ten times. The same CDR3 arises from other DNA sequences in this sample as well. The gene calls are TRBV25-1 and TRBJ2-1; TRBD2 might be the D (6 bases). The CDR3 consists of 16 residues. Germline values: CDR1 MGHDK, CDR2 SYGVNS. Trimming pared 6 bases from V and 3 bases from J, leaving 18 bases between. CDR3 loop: CASSLGGKGYYNEQFF. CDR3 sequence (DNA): TGTGCCAGCAGCCTAGGAGGGAAGGGTTACTACAATGAGCAGTTCTTC.

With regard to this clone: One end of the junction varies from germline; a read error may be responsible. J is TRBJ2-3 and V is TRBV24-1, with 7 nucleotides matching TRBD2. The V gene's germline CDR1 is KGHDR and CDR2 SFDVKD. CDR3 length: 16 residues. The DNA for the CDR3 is TGTGCCGCCAGTGATTTGGGGAGGGCACACGGGCATACGCAGTATTTT. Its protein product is CAASDLGRAHGHTQYF.

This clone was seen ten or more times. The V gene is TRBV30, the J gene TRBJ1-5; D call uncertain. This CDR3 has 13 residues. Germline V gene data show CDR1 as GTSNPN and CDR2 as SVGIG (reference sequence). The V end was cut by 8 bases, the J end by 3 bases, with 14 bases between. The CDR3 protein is CAASTEFNQPQHF. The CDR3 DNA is TGTGCCGCCTCTACAGAATTCAATCAGCCCCAGCATTTT.

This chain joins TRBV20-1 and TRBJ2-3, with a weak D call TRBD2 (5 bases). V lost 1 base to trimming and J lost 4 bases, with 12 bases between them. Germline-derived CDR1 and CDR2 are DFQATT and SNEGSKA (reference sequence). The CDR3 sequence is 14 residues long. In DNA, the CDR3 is TGCAGTGCTAGAGCTTTAGGTAGCGCAGATACGCAGTATTTT. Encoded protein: CSARALGSADTQYF.

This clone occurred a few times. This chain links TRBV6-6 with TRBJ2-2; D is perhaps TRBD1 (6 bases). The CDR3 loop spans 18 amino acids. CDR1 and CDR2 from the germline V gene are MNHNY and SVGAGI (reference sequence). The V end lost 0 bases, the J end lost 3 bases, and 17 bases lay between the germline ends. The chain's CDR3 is CASSYSSATGHHTGELFF. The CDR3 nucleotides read TGTGCCAGCAGTTACTCTAGTGCAACGGGACACCACACCGGGGAGCTGTTTTTT.

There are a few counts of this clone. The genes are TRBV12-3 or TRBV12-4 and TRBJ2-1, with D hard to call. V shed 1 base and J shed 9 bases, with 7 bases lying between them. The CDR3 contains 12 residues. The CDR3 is CASSLVVGEQFF. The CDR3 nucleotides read TGTGCCAGCAGTTTAGTAGTGGGTGAGCAGTTCTTC.

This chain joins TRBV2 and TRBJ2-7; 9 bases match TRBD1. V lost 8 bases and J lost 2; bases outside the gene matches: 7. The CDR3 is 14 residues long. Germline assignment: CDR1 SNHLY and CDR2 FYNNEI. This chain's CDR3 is CASGADRGPYEQYF. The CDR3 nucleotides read TGTGCCAGCGGGGCGGACAGGGGACCCTACGAGCAGTACTTC.

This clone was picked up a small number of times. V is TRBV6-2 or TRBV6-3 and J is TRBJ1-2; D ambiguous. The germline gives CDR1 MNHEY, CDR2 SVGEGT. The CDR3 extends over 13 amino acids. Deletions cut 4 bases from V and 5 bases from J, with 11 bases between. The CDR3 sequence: CASSSYGGYGYTF. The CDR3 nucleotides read TGTGCCAGCAGTTCTTACGGAGGATATGGCTACACCTTC.

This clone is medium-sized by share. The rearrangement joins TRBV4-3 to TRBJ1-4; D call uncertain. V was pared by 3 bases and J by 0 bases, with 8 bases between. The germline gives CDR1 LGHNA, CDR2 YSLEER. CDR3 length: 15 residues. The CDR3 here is CASSHAGTTNEKLFF. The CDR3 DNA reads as TGCGCCAGCAGCCATGCCGGGACAACTAATGAAAAACTGTTTTTT.

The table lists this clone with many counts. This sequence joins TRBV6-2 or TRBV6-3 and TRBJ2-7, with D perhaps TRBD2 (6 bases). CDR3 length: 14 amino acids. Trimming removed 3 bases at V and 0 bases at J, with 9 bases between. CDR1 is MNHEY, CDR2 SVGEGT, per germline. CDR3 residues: CASSYKAGSYEQYF. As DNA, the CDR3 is TGTGCCAGCAGTTATAAAGCGGGCTCCTACGAGCAGTACTTC.

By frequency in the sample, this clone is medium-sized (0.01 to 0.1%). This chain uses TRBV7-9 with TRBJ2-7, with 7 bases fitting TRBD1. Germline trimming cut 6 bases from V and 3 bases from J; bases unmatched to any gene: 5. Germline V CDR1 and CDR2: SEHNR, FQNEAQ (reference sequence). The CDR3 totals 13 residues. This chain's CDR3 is CASSSGQLYEQYF. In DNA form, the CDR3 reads TGTGCCAGCAGTTCGGGACAGCTCTACGAGCAGTACTTC. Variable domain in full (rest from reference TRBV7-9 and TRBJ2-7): DTGVSQNPRHKITKRGQNVTFRCDPISEHNRLYWYRQTLGQGPEFLTYFQNEAQLEKSRLLSDRFSAERPKGSFSTLEIQRTEQGDSAMYLCASSSGQLYEQYFGPGTRLTVT.

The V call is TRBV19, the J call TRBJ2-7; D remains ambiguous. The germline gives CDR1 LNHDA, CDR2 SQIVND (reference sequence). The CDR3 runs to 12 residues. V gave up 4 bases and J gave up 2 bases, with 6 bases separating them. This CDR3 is CASSNAAYEQYF. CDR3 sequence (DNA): TGTGCCAGTAGTAATGCCGCCTACGAGCAGTACTTC.

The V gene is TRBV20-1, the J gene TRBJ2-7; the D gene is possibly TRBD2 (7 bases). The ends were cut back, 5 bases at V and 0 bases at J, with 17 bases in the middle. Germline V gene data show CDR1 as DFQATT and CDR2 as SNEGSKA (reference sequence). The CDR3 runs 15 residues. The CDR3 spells CSAFEGGGASYEQYF. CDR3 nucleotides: TGCAGTGCTTTTGAGGGGGGAGGGGCCTCCTACGAGCAGTACTTC.

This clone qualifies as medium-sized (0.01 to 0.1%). The CDR3 spells CSVGTGATNYGYTF. CDR3 coding DNA: TGCAGCGTTGGGACAGGGGCCACTAACTATGGCTACACCTTC. The gene calls are TRBV29-1 and TRBJ1-2; TRBD1 agrees at 9 bases. Losses at the gene ends were 4 bases for V and 0 bases for J; bases not matched to a gene: 3. Per the germline V gene, CDR1 is SQVTM and CDR2 is ANQGSEA. This CDR3 comprises 14 residues.

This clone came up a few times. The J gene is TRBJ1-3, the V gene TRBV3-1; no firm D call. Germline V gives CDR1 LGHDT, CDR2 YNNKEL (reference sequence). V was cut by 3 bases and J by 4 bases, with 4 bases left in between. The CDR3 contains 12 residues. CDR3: CASSHEGNTIYF. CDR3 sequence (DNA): TGTGCCAGCAGCCATGAAGGAAACACCATATATTTT.

The CDR3 coding sequence is TGTGCCTGGCGGCAGCCTGATGGCTACACCTTC. It yields the protein CAWRQPDGYTF. The rearrangement joins TRBV30 to TRBJ1-2; D is ambiguous. The CDR3 runs to 11 residues. The ends were cut back, 5 bases at V and 6 bases at J, with 10 bases in the middle. Germline V gives CDR1 GTSNPN, CDR2 SVGIG (reference sequence).